These T cell receptor beta chains were read from a single sample in a study of CD8 T cells in Susac syndrome. MiXCR, run by TCRdb on the immunoSEQ multiplex PCR reads, gives a single entry per CDR3 protein. The table has about 430,000 distinct CDR3 sequences, 75% to 90% seen once. Sequenced sample: CD8+ T cells from PBMCs. All receptors come from a human donor with multiple sclerosis. Each CDR3 is given with its conserved first and last residue. D genes are given only for firm matches. Clone size is not always given. Where it is, it says once, few, many or a class for expanded clones.

clone_size: .
v_call: TRBV3-1
j_call: TRBJ2-7
d_call: .
cdr3_nt: TGTGCCAGCAGCCAAGAACGAGGGGGAAGGCACGAGCAGTACTTC
cdr3_aa: CASSQERGGRHEQYF

clone_size: .
v_call: TRBV6-5
j_call: TRBJ1-1
d_call: .
cdr3_nt: TGTGCCAGCAGCGTCCAGGAGAACACTGAAGCTTTCTTT
cdr3_aa: CASSVQENTEAFF

clone_size: once
v_call: TRBV7-9
j_call: TRBJ1-2
d_call: .
cdr3_nt: TGTGCCAGCAGCTTATTGGGTGATGGCTACACCTTC
cdr3_aa: CASSLLGDGYTF

clone_size: once
v_call: TRBV4-1
j_call: TRBJ2-7
d_call: .
cdr3_nt: TGCGCCAGCAGCCAATACGACCCTGGAGGTTCCTACGAGCAGTACTTC
cdr3_aa: CASSQYDPGGSYEQYF

clone_size: .
v_call: TRBV6-5
j_call: TRBJ2-5
d_call: TRBD2
cdr3_nt: TGTGCCAGCAGTTACTCTCCGCGGGAGGAGCAAGAGACCCAGTACTTC
cdr3_aa: CASSYSPREEQETQYF

clone_size: .
v_call: TRBV20-1
j_call: TRBJ2-2
d_call: .
cdr3_nt: TGCAGTGCTAGATACCAGAACACCGGGGAGCTGTTTTTT
cdr3_aa: CSARYQNTGELFF

clone_size: once
v_call: TRBV7-9
j_call: TRBJ2-1
d_call: TRBD1
cdr3_nt: TGTGCCAGCAGCTTAGTAGACAGGGGGCTTAATGAGCAGTTCTTC
cdr3_aa: CASSLVDRGLNEQFF

clone_size: .
v_call: TRBV29-1
j_call: TRBJ1-3
d_call: .
cdr3_nt: TGCAGCGTGTGGAGTACAGGGAGTTCTTACGGAAACACCATATATTTT
cdr3_aa: CSVWSTGSSYGNTIYF

clone_size: once
v_call: TRBV9
j_call: TRBJ2-7
d_call: TRBD2
cdr3_nt: TGTGCCAGCAGCGTCGGGACTAGCAATACCTACGAGCAGTACTTC
cdr3_aa: CASSVGTSNTYEQYF

clone_size: .
v_call: TRBV7-8
j_call: TRBJ2-2
d_call: .
cdr3_nt: TGTGCCAGCAGCATCGGGACTCGGAACACCGGGGAGCTGTTTTTT
cdr3_aa: CASSIGTRNTGELFF

clone_size: .
v_call: TRBV5-1
j_call: TRBJ2-7
d_call: TRBD2
cdr3_nt: TGCGCCAGCAGGAAAGGACTAGCGGGATACGAGCAGTACTTC
cdr3_aa: CASRKGLAGYEQYF

clone_size: .
v_call: TRBV27
j_call: TRBJ1-1
d_call: .
cdr3_nt: TGTGCCAGCAGTTTATCGCATAGCCGGACTGAAGCTTTCTTT
cdr3_aa: CASSLSHSRTEAFF